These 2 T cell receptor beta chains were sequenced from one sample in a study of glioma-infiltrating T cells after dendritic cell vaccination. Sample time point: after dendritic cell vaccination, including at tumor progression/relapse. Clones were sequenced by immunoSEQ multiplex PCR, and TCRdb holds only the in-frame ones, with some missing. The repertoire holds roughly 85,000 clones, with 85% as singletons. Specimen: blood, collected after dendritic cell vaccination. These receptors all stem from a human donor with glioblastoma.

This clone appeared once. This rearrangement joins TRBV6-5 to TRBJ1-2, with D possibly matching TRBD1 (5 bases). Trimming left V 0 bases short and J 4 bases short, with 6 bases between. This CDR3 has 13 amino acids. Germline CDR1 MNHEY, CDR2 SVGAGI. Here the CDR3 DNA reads TGTGCCAGCAGTTACTCAGGGGCCTATGGCTACACCTTC. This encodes CASSYSGAYGYTF.

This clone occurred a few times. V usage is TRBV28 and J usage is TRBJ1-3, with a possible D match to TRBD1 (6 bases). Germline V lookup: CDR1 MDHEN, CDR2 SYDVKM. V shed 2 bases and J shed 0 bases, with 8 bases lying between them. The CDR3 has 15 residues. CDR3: CASSLTGSSGNTIYF. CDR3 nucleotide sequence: TGTGCCAGCAGTTTAACAGGGAGCTCTGGAAACACCATATATTTT.